This TCR beta chain comes out of a study of blood T cell repertoires in COVID-19. This CDR3 comprises 13 residues. Trimming took 3 bases from V and 4 from J; bases not matched to a gene: 0. Germline CDR1 and CDR2: SGHTA and FQGNSA. The assay was immunoSEQ multiplex PCR, and TCRdb's table has in-frame clones only and misses some. This sample yields around 200,000 clones, of which more than 70% are seen a single time; about 7.7% belongs to the top ten. The TCR sequence derives from a middle-aged woman with acute COVID-19. The V call is TRBV7-2, the J call TRBJ2-3, with TRBD2 identical over 8 bases. The sequencing sample was made of PBMCs or T cells enriched from blood (not recorded which). CDR3 nucleotide sequence: TGTGCCAGCAGCTTGGGACTAGCAGATACGCAGTATTTT. This translates into CASSLGLADTQYF.